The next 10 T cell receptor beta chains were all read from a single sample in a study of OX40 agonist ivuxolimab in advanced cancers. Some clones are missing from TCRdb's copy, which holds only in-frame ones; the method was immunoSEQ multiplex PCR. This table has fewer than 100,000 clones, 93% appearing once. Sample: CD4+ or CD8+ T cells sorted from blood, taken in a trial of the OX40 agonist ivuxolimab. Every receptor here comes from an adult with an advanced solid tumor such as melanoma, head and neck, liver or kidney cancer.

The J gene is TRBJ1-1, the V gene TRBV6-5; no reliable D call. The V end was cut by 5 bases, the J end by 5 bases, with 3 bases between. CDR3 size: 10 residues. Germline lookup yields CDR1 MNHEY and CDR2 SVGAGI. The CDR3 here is CASSETEAFF. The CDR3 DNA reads TGTGCCAGCAGTGAAACTGAAGCTTTCTTT.

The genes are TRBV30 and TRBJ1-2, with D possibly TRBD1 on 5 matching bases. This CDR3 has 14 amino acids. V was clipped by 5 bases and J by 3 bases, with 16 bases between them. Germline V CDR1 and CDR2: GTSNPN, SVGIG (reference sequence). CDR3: CAWCCDRRDYGYTF. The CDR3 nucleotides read TGTGCCTGGTGTTGTGACAGACGAGACTATGGCTACACCTTC.

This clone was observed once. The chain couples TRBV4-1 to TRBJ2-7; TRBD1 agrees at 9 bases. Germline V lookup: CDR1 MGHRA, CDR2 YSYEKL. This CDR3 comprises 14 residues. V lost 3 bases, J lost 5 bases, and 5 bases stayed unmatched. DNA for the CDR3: TGCGCCAGCAGCCACCCCGGGACAGGGAACGAGCAGTACTTC. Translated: CASSHPGTGNEQYF.

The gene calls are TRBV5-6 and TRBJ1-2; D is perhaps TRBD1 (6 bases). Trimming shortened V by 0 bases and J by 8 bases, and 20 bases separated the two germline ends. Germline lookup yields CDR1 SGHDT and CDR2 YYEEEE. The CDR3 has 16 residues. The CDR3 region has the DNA TGTGCCAGCAGCTTGGGGTCGGCAGGGGAAAGTGGCGGCTACACCTTC. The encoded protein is CASSLGSAGESGGYTF.

The DNA for the CDR3 is TGTGCCAGCAGTGCACAAATGAACACTGAAGCTTTCTTT. Translated, it gives CASSAQMNTEAFF. The rearrangement links TRBV25-1 to TRBJ1-1; D is unresolved. Germline-derived CDR1 and CDR2 are MGHDK and SYGVNS. V lost 4 bases and J 0 bases, leaving 6 bases between the germline ends. The CDR3 runs 13 residues. Variable domain in full (rest from reference TRBV25-1 and TRBJ1-1): EADIYQTPRYLVIGTGKKITLECSQTMGHDKMYWYQQDPGMELHLIHYSYGVNSTEKGDLSSESTVSRIRTEHFPLTLESARPSHTSQYLCASSAQMNTEAFFGQGTRLTVV.

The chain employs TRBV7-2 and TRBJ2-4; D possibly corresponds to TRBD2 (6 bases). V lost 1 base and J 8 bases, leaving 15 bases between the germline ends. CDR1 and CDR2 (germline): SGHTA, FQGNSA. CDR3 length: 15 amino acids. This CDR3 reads CASSLEPRGVDIQYF. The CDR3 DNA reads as TGTGCCAGCAGCTTAGAACCCCGCGGGGTCGACATTCAGTACTTC.

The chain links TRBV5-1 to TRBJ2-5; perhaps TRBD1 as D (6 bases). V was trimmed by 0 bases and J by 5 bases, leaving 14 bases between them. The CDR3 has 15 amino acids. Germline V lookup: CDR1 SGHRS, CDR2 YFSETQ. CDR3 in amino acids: CASSLDFRGRETQYF. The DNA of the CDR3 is TGCGCCAGCAGCTTGGATTTCAGGGGCAGGGAGACCCAGTACTTC.

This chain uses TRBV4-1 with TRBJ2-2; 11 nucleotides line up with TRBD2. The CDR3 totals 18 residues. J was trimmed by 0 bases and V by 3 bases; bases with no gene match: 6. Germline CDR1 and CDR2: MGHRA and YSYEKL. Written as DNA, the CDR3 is TGCGCCAGCAGCCATCCCGGGACTAGCGGACCGAACACCGGGGAGCTGTTTTTT. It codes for CASSHPGTSGPNTGELFF.

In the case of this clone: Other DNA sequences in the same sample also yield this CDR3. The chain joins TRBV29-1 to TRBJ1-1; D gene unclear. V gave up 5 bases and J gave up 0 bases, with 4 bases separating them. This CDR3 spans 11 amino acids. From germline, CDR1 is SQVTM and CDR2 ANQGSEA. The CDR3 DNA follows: TGCAGCGTTCTGCTGAACACTGAAGCTTTCTTT. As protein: CSVLLNTEAFF.

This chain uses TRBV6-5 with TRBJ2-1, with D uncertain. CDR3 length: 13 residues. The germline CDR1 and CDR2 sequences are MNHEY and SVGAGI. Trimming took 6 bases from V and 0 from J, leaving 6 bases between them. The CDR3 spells CASSPSSYNEQFF. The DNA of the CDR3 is TGTGCCAGCAGCCCCAGCTCCTACAATGAGCAGTTCTTC.